The 21 T cell receptor beta chains below all came from one sample that was sequenced in a study of early T cells in non-severe SARS-CoV-2 infection. MiXCR, run by TCRdb on the 5' RACE reads, gives a single entry per CDR3 protein. The sample records more than 95,000 distinct CDR3 sequences, approximately 11% being singletons. The sample in question was whole blood, obtained at baseline. The receptors shown here come from an adult who was a healthcare worker with PCR-confirmed SARS-CoV-2 infection or an uninfected control (not recorded which).

This rearrangement joins TRBV5-1 to TRBJ2-7; 7 bases line up with TRBD1. Germline CDR1 SGHRS, CDR2 YFSETQ. The V segment lost 3 bases and the J segment 0 bases; nucleotides outside the gene matches: 12. The CDR3 consists of 17 residues. For the CDR3, the DNA is TGCGCCAGCAGCTCCCGTTTCCCCGGGACAGCCTCCTACGAGCAGTACTTC. It specifies CASSSRFPGTASYEQYF.

The chain links TRBV7-2 to TRBJ2-3; 8 bases match TRBD2. CDR1 is SGHTA and CDR2 is FQGNSA in the germline V gene. The CDR3 consists of 16 residues. The V gene end was trimmed by 6 bases and the J gene end by 3 bases; junction bases not matched to a gene: 11. CDR3 residues: CASSLGGGRSTDTQYF. CDR3 DNA sequence: TGTGCCAGCAGTTTGGGGGGCGGGAGGTCGACAGATACGCAGTATTTT.

This clonotype has ten or more counts. The CDR3 spells CSATGSSYNEQFF. The CDR3 DNA reads as TGCAGCGCGACAGGAAGCTCCTACAATGAGCAGTTCTTC. The chain has TRBV29-1 and TRBJ2-1, with a possible D match to TRBD1 (6 bases). Germline-derived CDR1 and CDR2 are SQVTM and ANQGSEA. This CDR3 contains 13 residues. Trimming shortened V by 7 bases and J by 0 bases, and 10 bases separated the two germline ends.

The V gene is TRBV29-1, the J gene TRBJ2-7; TRBD2 is a possible D gene (6 bases). In germline, CDR1 is SQVTM, CDR2 ANQGSEA. V was trimmed by 1 base and J by 6 bases, leaving 13 bases between them. The CDR3 covers 13 residues. The chain's CDR3 is CSVEGEAFGEQYF. CDR3 nucleotide sequence: TGCAGCGTTGAAGGGGAGGCTTTCGGCGAGCAGTACTTC.

This chain links TRBV2 with TRBJ2-3; TRBD2 might be the D (6 bases). Trimming took off 8 bases at V and 0 bases at J, with 12 bases between the two ends. The CDR3 loop spans 14 amino acids. The germline CDR1 and CDR2 sequences are SNHLY and FYNNEI. Here the CDR3 DNA reads TGTGCCAGCGGGGGAGGAATCAGCACAGATACGCAGTATTTT. Translating it yields CASGGGISTDTQYF.

This clonotype has just a few counts. The rearrangement links TRBV3-1 to TRBJ2-5; possibly TRBD1 for D (5 bases). V gave up 4 bases and J gave up 1 base, with 13 bases separating them. The CDR3 extends over 15 amino acids. Looked up from germline, CDR1 is LGHDT and CDR2 is YNNKEL (reference sequence). CDR3 region: CASSPTESFQETQYF. CDR3 DNA sequence: TGTGCCAGCAGCCCGACAGAAAGTTTCCAAGAGACCCAGTACTTC.

The sample holds one count of this clonotype. This chain uses TRBV11-3 with TRBJ2-1; 11 positions agree with TRBD2. Trimming removed 5 bases from V and 10 bases from J; junction bases left unmatched: 16. Germline CDR1 SGHNT, CDR2 YENEEA. CDR3 length: 17 amino acids. CDR3 nucleotides: TGTGCCAGCAGCCCCCGGTCTAGCGGGGGGAGGGGCGAAGAGCAGTTCTTC. Translation gives CASSPRSSGGRGEEQFF.

This chain links TRBV6-2 or TRBV6-3 with TRBJ2-1; 13 positions agree with TRBD2. CDR3 length: 16 residues. Germline CDR1 is MNHEY and CDR2 is SVGEGT. V trimming: 4 bases; J trimming: 7 bases; junction bases outside the gene matches: 7. The CDR3 DNA sequence: TGTGCCAGCAGTTCGATGACTAGCGGGAGGCGAAATGAGCAGTTCTTC. This encodes CASSSMTSGRRNEQFF.

In its sample, this clonotype was seen many times. The rearrangement joins TRBV3-1 to TRBJ2-1; no definite D call. This CDR3 is built from 14 residues. Germline V CDR1 and CDR2: LGHDT, YNNKEL (reference sequence). V lost 5 bases and J lost 4, with 12 bases in between. The CDR3 DNA reads as TGTGCCAGCAGCGAAAATAGGCGGTACAATGAGCAGTTCTTC. Translation: CASSENRRYNEQFF.

This clonotype has at least ten counts. The CDR3 loop reads CASSLGLAGETQYF. The CDR3 DNA is TGTGCCAGCAGCTTAGGGCTAGCGGGAGAGACCCAGTACTTC. The chain couples TRBV7-8 to TRBJ2-5; TRBD2 agrees at 8 bases. V shed 1 base and J 4 bases; nucleotides not matched to a gene: 2. The CDR3 covers 14 residues. Looked up from germline, CDR1 is SGHVS and CDR2 is FQNEAQ.

There are many counts of this clonotype. The chain uses TRBV5-1 and TRBJ2-6; D unclear. Trimming removed 7 bases at V and 0 bases at J, with 14 bases between. Germline V lookup: CDR1 SGHRS, CDR2 YFSETQ. The CDR3 covers 16 residues. CDR3: CASAKDPNSGANVLTF. The CDR3 DNA sequence: TGCGCCAGCGCCAAGGACCCGAACTCTGGGGCCAACGTCCTGACTTTC.

This clonotype was observed many times. This chain uses TRBV20-1 with TRBJ2-3; D is undetermined. The CDR3 length is 15 residues. Germline loops: CDR1 DFQATT, CDR2 SNEGSKA (reference sequence). The germline V and J ends were trimmed by 3 bases and 9 bases, with 22 bases remaining between them. The CDR3 is CSARGPPGSRLTQYF. The CDR3 DNA reads TGCAGTGCTAGGGGCCCCCCTGGCTCAAGATTAACGCAGTATTTT.

Details on this clonotype: This may come from a read error, since a much larger clone is one base off. This CDR3 is missing its conserved last phenylalanine or tryptophan, likely due to a read error. This sequence joins TRBV20-1 and TRBJ1-2; TRBD1 matches 7 bases. There are 14 residues in the CDR3. Trimming removed 0 bases from V and 4 bases from J; junction bases left unmatched: 5. Germline loops: CDR1 DFQATT, CDR2 SNEGSKA (reference sequence). As DNA, the CDR3 is TGCAGTGCTAGAGATCCCGGACAGGTCTATGGCTACACCCTC. This gives the protein CSARDPGQVYGYTL.

This clonotype was seen many times. The chain employs TRBV27 and TRBJ1-1; D is undetermined. This CDR3 spans 14 amino acids. Germline loops: CDR1 MNHEY, CDR2 SMNVEV (reference sequence). V gave up 6 bases and J gave up 5 bases, with 16 bases separating them. CDR3 amino acids: CASRPVNSGTEAFF. The CDR3 DNA is TGTGCCAGCAGACCCGTGAATTCTGGAACTGAAGCTTTCTTT.

This clonotype has a count of ten or more. The rearrangement links TRBV5-1 to TRBJ2-3; unclear D gene. This CDR3 comprises 15 residues. V gave up 0 bases and J gave up 0 bases, with 8 bases separating them. In germline, CDR1 is SGHRS, CDR2 YFSETQ. CDR3 DNA sequence: TGCGCCAGCAGCTTGGATCAGCCTAGCACAGATACGCAGTATTTT. Amino acid sequence: CASSLDQPSTDTQYF.

The rearrangement joins TRBV24-1 to TRBJ2-1; D remains ambiguous. Germline values: CDR1 KGHDR, CDR2 SFDVKD. Between the trimmed V and J ends, which lost 3 bases and 0 bases, there was a span of 11 bases. This CDR3 contains 16 residues. The CDR3 sequence: CATSDTDASSYNEQFF. CDR3 coding DNA: TGTGCCACCAGTGATACGGACGCTAGCTCCTACAATGAGCAGTTCTTC.

There are many counts of this clonotype. This rearrangement joins TRBV5-1 to TRBJ1-4; D is unclear. With 0 bases removed from V and 8 bases from J, the gap between germline ends came to 11 bases. CDR1 is SGHRS and CDR2 is YFSETQ in the germline V gene. This CDR3 region has 14 residues. CDR3 sequence (DNA): TGCGCCAGCAGCTTGGAATCCAACGAGGAAAAACTGTTTTTT. Encoded protein: CASSLESNEEKLFF. Variable domain in full (rest from reference TRBV5-1 and TRBJ1-4): KAGVTQTPRYLIKTRGQQVTLSCSPISGHRSVSWYQQTPGQGLQFLFEYFSETQRNKGNFPGRFSGRQFSNSRSEMNVSTLELGDSALYLCASSLESNEEKLFFGSGTQLSVL.

This clonotype was detected a few times. The J gene is TRBJ2-7, the V gene TRBV24-1; D may be TRBD1 (6 bases). The CDR3 is 16 residues long. V lost 2 bases and J 8 bases, leaving 21 bases between the germline ends. Germline V gene data show CDR1 as KGHDR and CDR2 as SFDVKD. The CDR3 DNA reads as TGTGCCACCAGTGATTCGGGCCCTCTACAGGGTAGGAAGCAGTACTTC. This sequence encodes CATSDSGPLQGRKQYF.

This clonotype appeared a few times. The gene calls are TRBV20-1 and TRBJ2-1; TRBD2 agrees at 9 bases. Germline V gene data show CDR1 as DFQATT and CDR2 as SNEGSKA (reference sequence). The trim removed 6 bases at V and 4 bases at J, leaving 1 base unmatched. The CDR3 runs 12 residues. CDR3 amino acids: CSALAGYNEQFF. CDR3 coding DNA: TGCAGTGCCCTAGCGGGATACAATGAGCAGTTCTTC.

This clonotype was observed a handful of times. V and J are TRBV21-1 and TRBJ2-4. TRBV21-1 is noted as a pseudogene. The CDR3 runs 14 residues. The CDR3 DNA reads TGTGCCAGCAGCACGCCAGACACCCAAAACATTCAGTACTTC. Its protein is CASSTPDTQNIQYF.

The chain joins TRBV12-5 to TRBJ1-3; unclear D gene. This CDR3 is 12 amino acids long. Trimming stripped 4 bases from V and 8 bases from J, with 9 bases between. Looked up from germline, CDR1 is LGHNT and CDR2 is FRNRAP. CDR3 nucleotide sequence: TGTGCTAGTGGTTCTGGCTCCGACACCATATATTTT. Its protein is CASGSGSDTIYF.